The 31 T cell receptor beta chains reported below all come from one sample, sequenced in a study of response to subunit inactivated influenza vaccine. TCRdb fed the RT-PCR reads into MiXCR, producing one record per CDR3 protein. The data show about half a million distinct CDR3 sequences, 25% seen once. Here the sequenced sample was CD4+ T cells sorted from PBMCs, taken around 5 days after vaccination. These receptors were obtained from a man aged 50 or older who received an inactivated influenza vaccine.

This clonotype was picked up a small number of times. V usage is TRBV5-6 and J usage is TRBJ2-5; the D is unclear. V was trimmed by 0 bases and J by 3 bases, leaving 6 bases between them. The CDR3 consists of 13 residues. Germline CDR1 SGHDT, CDR2 YYEEEE. Here the CDR3 DNA reads TGTGCCAGCAGCTTGGGGGCAGAAGAGACCCAGTACTTC. Protein: CASSLGAEETQYF. The full variable domain, in which reference TRBV5-6 and TRBJ2-5 provide the parts outside the CDR3, is DAGVTQSPTHLIKTRGQQVTLRCSPKSGHDTVSWYQQALGQGPQFIFQYYEEEERQRGNFPDRFSGHQFPNYSSELNVNALLLGDSALYLCASSLGAEETQYFGPGTRLLVL.

This clonotype showed up just a few times. The V gene is TRBV7-2, the J gene TRBJ2-3; tentatively, D is TRBD2 (6 bases). V shed 3 bases and J shed 4 bases, with 14 bases lying between them. CDR3 length: 15 amino acids. Per germline, CDR1 SGHTA and CDR2 FQGNSA. CDR3 nucleotides: TGTGCCAGCAGCTTTTCGGGAGCGGGCGCAGATACGCAGTATTTT. It specifies CASSFSGAGADTQYF.

This clonotype was counted once. The genes are TRBV14 and TRBJ2-5, with D uncertain. The CDR3 totals 14 residues. V shed 4 bases and J shed 5 bases, with 14 bases lying between them. The germline gives CDR1 SGHDN, CDR2 FVKESK. CDR3: CASSRSLSRETQYF. CDR3 in DNA: TGTGCCAGCAGCCGGAGTTTGAGTAGGGAGACCCAGTACTTC.

This clonotype has just a few counts. The V call is TRBV2, the J call TRBJ2-3; 7 bases align to TRBD2. From germline, CDR1 is SNHLY and CDR2 FYNNEI. The V and J ends lost 1 base and 2 bases, in that order; junction bases with no gene match: 6. The CDR3 consists of 16 residues. The CDR3 sequence: CASSEDSGVVTDTQYF. The CDR3 region has the DNA TGTGCCAGCAGTGAAGACAGCGGGGTGGTCACAGATACGCAGTATTTT.

This clonotype was detected only once. The V gene is TRBV30, the J gene TRBJ2-1, with a tentative D call TRBD2 (7 bases). Trimming cost V 0 bases and J 2 bases, with 14 bases left between them. This CDR3 has 16 residues. Germline CDR1 GTSNPN, CDR2 SVGIG (reference sequence). CDR3 coding DNA: TGTGCCTGGAGTGTCTGGGAGGGGGTTGCCTACAATGAGCAGTTCTTC. Translated, it gives CAWSVWEGVAYNEQFF.

Regarding this clonotype: At one end, the junction sequence differs from germline, possibly due to a read error. The V call is TRBV10-3, the J call TRBJ2-2, with 7 bases that match TRBD2. The germline CDR1 and CDR2 sequences are ENHRY and SYGVKD. The CDR3 covers 14 residues. The chain's CDR3 is CAIGREGNAGELFF. The CDR3 coding sequence is TGTGCCATCGGGAGGGAGGGGAACGCCGGGGAGCTGTTTTTT.

V gene TRBV12-3 or TRBV12-4 combines with J gene TRBJ1-5; TRBD1 matches at 9 bases. There are 15 residues in the CDR3. The V gene end was trimmed by 1 base and the J gene end by 7 bases; junction bases not matched to a gene: 5. The CDR3 nucleotides are TGTGCCAGCAGTTTAGTCGGGACAGGGTACCAGCCCCAGCATTTT. Residues: CASSLVGTGYQPQHF.

This chain links TRBV18 with TRBJ2-5, with 10 bases fitting TRBD1. The V segment lost 5 bases and the J segment 1 base; nucleotides outside the gene matches: 19. The germline gives CDR1 KGHSH, CDR2 LQKENI. The CDR3 totals 20 residues. Written as DNA, the CDR3 is TGTGCCAGCTCAACAACGTTCCGGGACAGGGGAACTCAACTCCAAGAGACCCAGTACTTC. Translation gives CASSTTFRDRGTQLQETQYF. Full variable domain (missing parts from reference TRBV18 and TRBJ2-5): NAGVMQNPRHLVRRRGQEARLRCSPMKGHSHVYWYRQLPEEGLKFMVYLQKENIIDESGMPKERFSAEFPKEGPSILRIQQVVRGDSAAYFCASSTTFRDRGTQLQETQYFGPGTRLLVL.

The rearrangement uses TRBV20-1 and TRBJ2-3, with a tentative D call TRBD2 (5 bases). CDR1 is DFQATT, CDR2 SNEGSKA, per germline (reference sequence). V was pared by 3 bases and J by 6 bases, with 13 bases between. This CDR3 is 13 amino acids long. The CDR3 nucleotides read TGCAGTGCTAGTAGAGCTTCGGGGGATACGCAGTATTTT. Translation: CSASRASGDTQYF.

CDR3 amino acids: CSARDLAGFVNEQFF. In DNA form, the CDR3 reads TGCAGTGCTAGAGACCTAGCGGGATTTGTCAATGAGCAGTTCTTC. This chain uses TRBV20-1 with TRBJ2-1, with 9 bases lining up with TRBD2. V gave up 0 bases and J gave up 6 bases; unmatched junction bases: 6. The CDR3 loop spans 15 amino acids. Germline lookup yields CDR1 DFQATT and CDR2 SNEGSKA (reference sequence).

This clonotype was picked up a small number of times. V is TRBV10-1 and J is TRBJ2-7; D gene ambiguous. Trimming removed 3 bases at V and 3 bases at J, with 6 bases between. There are 12 residues in the CDR3. Germline CDR1 and CDR2: WNHNN and SYGVQD (reference sequence). This chain's CDR3 is CASSDGYYEQYF. CDR3 in DNA: TGCGCCAGCAGTGACGGGTACTACGAGCAGTACTTC.

The rearrangement joins TRBV19 to TRBJ2-3; 9 bases are a match to TRBD2. Trimming cost V 3 bases and J 4 bases; bases outside gene matches: 2. From germline, CDR1 is LNHDA and CDR2 SQIVND (reference sequence). The CDR3 totals 14 residues. The CDR3 sequence is CASSISGGPDTQYF. CDR3 nucleotides: TGTGCCAGTAGTATTAGCGGGGGTCCAGATACGCAGTATTTT.

The J gene is TRBJ2-7, the V gene TRBV7-2, with TRBD2 matching 7 bases. Trimming took 0 bases from V and 4 from J; bases not matched to a gene: 6. The CDR3 is 15 amino acids. Germline V gene sequence: CDR1 SGHTA, CDR2 FQGNSA. CDR3 nucleotide sequence: TGTGCCAGCAGCTTAGCGTCGAGGGGAGGGTACGAGCAGTACTTC. Encoded protein: CASSLASRGGYEQYF.

This clonotype has more than one count but fewer than ten. V usage is TRBV15 and J usage is TRBJ1-5; D is unresolved. The germline gives CDR1 LNHNV, CDR2 YYDKDF (reference sequence). This CDR3 region has 14 residues. Trimming took 4 bases from V and 4 from J, leaving 11 bases between them. In nucleotides, the CDR3 is TGTGCCACCAGCACCTTCGGGCCTAATCAGCCCCAGCATTTT. Translating gives CATSTFGPNQPQHF.

This clonotype was seen a few times. V is TRBV6-5 and J is TRBJ2-6; maybe TRBD2 (6 bases). V was clipped by 2 bases and J by 3 bases, with 17 bases between them. CDR3 size: 18 residues. The germline CDR1 and CDR2 sequences are MNHEY and SVGAGI. The CDR3 protein is CASSYNGGGRGGANVLTF. The CDR3 DNA is TGTGCCAGCAGTTACAACGGGGGTGGGAGAGGTGGGGCCAACGTCCTGACTTTC.

This clonotype showed up just a few times. The chain couples TRBV20-1 to TRBJ2-3; D might be TRBD1 or TRBD2, each matching 5 bases. Trimming shortened V by 5 bases and J by 2 bases, and 17 bases separated the two germline ends. The CDR3 has 15 amino acids. Germline V gene sequence: CDR1 DFQATT, CDR2 SNEGSKA (reference sequence). For the CDR3, the DNA is TGCAGTGCTTACCCAGGGAAGGGGACCACAGATACGCAGTATTTT. Its protein product is CSAYPGKGTTDTQYF.

The chain links TRBV18 to TRBJ1-6, with D perhaps TRBD1 (6 bases). This CDR3 has 14 amino acids. Germline V lookup: CDR1 KGHSH, CDR2 LQKENI. The V gene lost 8 bases and the J gene lost 6 bases, with 14 bases spanning the gap. The CDR3 DNA reads TGTGCCAGCACAATACGGGGGCTTAATTCACCCCTCCACTTT. It translates to CASTIRGLNSPLHF.

V and J are TRBV27 and TRBJ1-2; D not certain. The germline gives CDR1 MNHEY, CDR2 SMNVEV (reference sequence). The CDR3 consists of 14 residues. Trimming left V 5 bases short and J 2 bases short, with 12 bases between. CDR3: CASSPTTTNYGYTF. The CDR3 DNA is TGTGCCAGCAGTCCTACTACGACGAACTATGGCTACACCTTC.

V is TRBV7-2 and J is TRBJ2-5; D is ambiguous. The V end lost 7 bases, the J end lost 5 bases, and 20 bases lay between the germline ends. Looked up from germline, CDR1 is SGHTA and CDR2 is FQGNSA. The CDR3 runs to 15 residues. CDR3 in DNA: TGTGCCAGCAATCCACGCCGTGCACCCCGGGAGACCCAGTACTTC. This encodes CASNPRRAPRETQYF.

V is TRBV10-3 and J is TRBJ2-1; 7 nucleotides match TRBD2. Germline CDR1 is ENHRY and CDR2 is SYGVKD. The CDR3 has 13 amino acids. J gave up 7 bases and V 4 bases, and 4 bases lay outside the gene matches. CDR3 sequence (DNA): TGTGCCATCAGTGGTTGGGAGGGTAATGAGCAGTTCTTC. Amino acid sequence: CAISGWEGNEQFF.

V and J are TRBV15 and TRBJ1-5; D is possibly TRBD1 (5 bases). This CDR3 comprises 13 residues. V was pared by 1 base and J by 10 bases, with 11 bases between. CDR1 is LNHNV, CDR2 YYDKDF, per germline (reference sequence). CDR3: CATSRGGGLPQHF. CDR3 coding DNA: TGTGCCACCAGCAGAGGCGGGGGTCTCCCCCAGCATTTT.

This clonotype turned up a few times. The rearrangement uses TRBV12-3 or TRBV12-4 and TRBJ1-4; D might be TRBD1 (5 bases). Trimming took 8 bases from V and 7 from J, leaving 20 bases between them. The CDR3 has 15 amino acids. CDR3 in amino acids: CASGRTRDGSEKLFF. CDR3 nucleotides: TGTGCCAGCGGAAGAACCCGGGACGGCAGTGAAAAACTGTTTTTT.

In its sample, this clonotype was seen a few times. This chain connects TRBV20-1 to TRBJ1-2, with D perhaps matching TRBD1 (5 bases). This CDR3 comprises 14 residues. Germline CDR1 and CDR2: DFQATT and SNEGSKA (reference sequence). V was trimmed by 3 bases and J by 4 bases, leaving 15 bases between them. The CDR3 sequence: CSASDRGTAYGYTF. CDR3 DNA sequence: TGCAGTGCTAGCGATAGAGGGACTGCCTATGGCTACACCTTC.

This CDR3 is CASSRRVGVEETQYF. The CDR3 DNA follows: TGCGCCAGCAGCCGAAGGGTCGGTGTCGAAGAGACCCAGTACTTC. This rearrangement joins TRBV4-3 to TRBJ2-5; D not resolved. Looked up from germline, CDR1 is LGHNA and CDR2 is YSLEER. This CDR3 has 15 amino acids. Trimming shortened V by 4 bases and J by 3 bases, and 15 bases separated the two germline ends.

This chain uses TRBV28 with TRBJ2-1, with 15 bases fitting TRBD2. This CDR3 is 20 amino acids long. Unmatched junction bases numbered 10, after V lost 4 bases and J lost 0 bases. Germline V lookup: CDR1 MDHEN, CDR2 SYDVKM. The CDR3 nucleotides are TGTGCCAGCAGTTCAATGGGACTAGCGGGAGGCCCGAGCTCCTACAATGAGCAGTTCTTC. This sequence encodes CASSSMGLAGGPSSYNEQFF.

This chain joins TRBV24-1 and TRBJ2-1, with TRBD2 matching 13 bases. In germline, CDR1 is KGHDR, CDR2 SFDVKD. The trim removed 3 bases at V and 8 bases at J, leaving 9 bases unmatched. The CDR3 contains 17 residues. CDR3 region: CATSDAGLAGVTHEQFF. For the CDR3, the DNA is TGTGCCACCAGTGATGCCGGACTAGCGGGAGTCACGCATGAGCAGTTCTTC.

CDR3 sequence reads: CASSQPVGTEAFF. Here the CDR3 DNA reads TGTGCCAGCAGCCAGCCAGTCGGCACTGAAGCTTTCTTT. The chain carries TRBV28 and TRBJ1-1, with unresolved D. V dropped 6 bases and J dropped 4 bases, with 12 bases sitting between them. From germline, CDR1 is MDHEN and CDR2 SYDVKM. CDR3 size: 13 residues. Variable domain in full (rest from reference TRBV28 and TRBJ1-1): DVKVTQSSRYLVKRTGEKVFLECVQDMDHENMFWYRQDPGLGLRLIYFSYDVKMKEKGDIPEGYSVSREKKERFSLILESASTNQTSMYLCASSQPVGTEAFFGQGTRLTVV.

This clonotype was seen more than once but under ten times. The chain recombines TRBV6-1 with TRBJ1-4, with 9 bases lining up with TRBD1. This CDR3 region has 15 residues. Germline V lookup: CDR1 MNHNS, CDR2 SASEGT. V lost 3 bases to trimming and J lost 5 bases; unmatched junction nucleotides: 4. In DNA, the CDR3 is TGTGCCAGCAGTGACACAGGGGGCCTCAATGAAAAACTGTTTTTT. This encodes CASSDTGGLNEKLFF.

This clonotype was found many times. V gene TRBV7-9 combines with J gene TRBJ2-3; the match to TRBD2 covers 8 bases. CDR1 and CDR2 from the germline V gene are SEHNR and FQNEAQ (reference sequence). V gave up 5 bases and J gave up 1 base; unmatched junction bases: 8. CDR3 length: 16 residues. CDR3 protein: CASSPGAGAGTDTQYF. The CDR3 DNA reads TGTGCCAGCAGCCCAGGAGCGGGAGCGGGCACAGATACGCAGTATTTT.

The CDR3 sequence: CASSFSGSDEQFF. DNA for the CDR3: TGTGCCAGCAGCTTCAGCGGGAGCGATGAGCAGTTCTTC. The rearrangement joins TRBV5-6 to TRBJ2-1; TRBD2 agrees at 8 bases. The length of the CDR3 is 13 residues. The V and J ends lost 2 bases and 8 bases, in that order; junction bases with no gene match: 3. Looked up from germline, CDR1 is SGHDT and CDR2 is YYEEEE.

This chain links TRBV4-2 with TRBJ2-1; weak D call: TRBD1 (5 bases). The germline gives CDR1 LGHNA, CDR2 YNFKEQ. V was pared by 0 bases and J by 14 bases, with 14 bases between. The CDR3 spans 13 residues. The CDR3 sequence: CASSQEVDRGKFF. DNA of the CDR3: TGTGCCAGCAGCCAAGAGGTTGACAGAGGAAAGTTCTTC.